Listed below are T cell receptor beta chains from one sample, sequenced in a study of CD8+CD57+ T cells in acquired aplastic anemia. From the reads, TCRdb called clonotypes with MiXCR, one entry per CDR3 protein. The sample gives about 190,000 distinct CDR3 sequences, roughly half of which show up once; 15% to 20% is in the top ten. Sequences were obtained from sorted CD4+, CD8+, or CD8+CD57+ T cells (not recorded which) from PBMCs. Every receptor here comes from a human donor in good health, serving as a control. CDR3s include the opening cysteine and the closing phenylalanine or tryptophan. D genes are given only for firm matches. A row's size may be missing; if present it is once, few, many or a size class.

TRBJ2-7 TRBV10-3 - TRBD2 TGTGCCATCAGTGAGATAGCGGGCCCGGGGTCCTACGAGCAGTACTTC CAISEIAGPGSYEQYF
TRBJ2-7 TRBV7-9 - TRBD1 TGTGCCTACGACCGACGGACAGGGGTCTCCTACGAGCAGTACTTC CAYDRRTGVSYEQYF
TRBJ2-5 TRBV10-3 once TRBD1 TGTGCCATCAGTGAGTCGTGGGGCGGACAGGGGGAGACCCAGTACTTC CAISESWGGQGETQYF
TRBJ2-3 TRBV18 - - TGTGCCGGTAGCTCTCGGGGGACAGATACGCAGTATTTT CAGSSRGTDTQYF
TRBJ2-1 TRBV19 - TRBD2 TGTGCCAGCAACCCTTGGGGTAGCGGGGGAAATGAGCAGTTCTTC CASNPWGSGGNEQFF
TRBJ2-3 TRBV20-1 many - TGCAGTGCTAGATTAGGACCCGGGGAGACAGATACGCAGTATTTT CSARLGPGETDTQYF
TRBJ1-3 TRBV6-6 - TRBD1 TGTGCCAGCAGTTCGGGACAGGGGTTGGACACCATATATTTT CASSSGQGLDTIYF
TRBJ2-6 TRBV7-3 - - TGTGCCAGCAGCTTAGCCCAGGCGGACAGATTCAACGTCCTGACTTTC CASSLAQADRFNVLTF
TRBJ2-1 TRBV7-3 - - TGTGCCAGCAGCTTACGCTTGGAACGGTACAATGAGCAGTTCTTC CASSLRLERYNEQFF
TRBJ2-1 TRBV7-2 - - TGTGCCTGCAGAAAGGGGGGGGGGCCTCTCAATGAGCAGTTCTTC CACRKGGGPLNEQFF
TRBJ2-7 TRBV18 few - TGTGCCAGCTCACCATATCTGCAGGGGAGTAACTACGAGCAGTACTTC CASSPYLQGSNYEQYF
TRBJ2-3 TRBV25-1 few - TGTGCCAGCTCCGATGCCCTGGACTCAGATACGCAGTATTTT CASSDALDSDTQYF
TRBJ1-3 TRBV14 once TRBD1 TGTGCCAGCAAGGGGACAGGCTCCTCTGGAAACACCATATATTTT CASKGTGSSGNTIYF
TRBJ1-1 TRBV10-3 - - TGTGCCAGCAAATCAACAGGATACACTGAAGCTTTCTTT CASKSTGYTEAFF
TRBJ1-6 TRBV7-2 once TRBD1 TGTGCCAGCAGCTTAGGGTTTCGGGACAGGGGAGAGTCACCCCTCCACTTT CASSLGFRDRGESPLHF
TRBJ1-5 TRBV7-8 many - TGTGCCAGCAGCTTCTGGGCAGGGAGCAATCAGCCCCAGCATTTT CASSFWAGSNQPQHF
TRBJ1-2 TRBV30 - TRBD1 TGTGCCTGGAGTTCGGGACAGAACTATGGCTACACCTTC CAWSSGQNYGYTF
TRBJ2-1 TRBV19 - - TGTGCCAGTAGTATAGTAGGGGGGGGTACTTACAATGAGCAGTTCTTC CASSIVGGGTYNEQFF
TRBJ2-3 TRBV6-2/TRBV6-3 - TRBD2 TGTGCCAGCAGTTACGGAGAACTAGCGGGGTATAGCACAGATACGCAGTGTTTT CASSYGELAGYSTDTQCF
TRBJ1-1 TRBV9 many - TGTGCCAGCAGCGTAGGTACAGGGCTTGTGGACACTGAAGCTTTCTTT CASSVGTGLVDTEAFF
TRBJ2-7 TRBV5-5 - - TGCGCCAGCAGCCAAGTTCGAACTGAATCCTACGAGCAGTACTTC CASSQVRTESYEQYF
TRBJ2-1 TRBV28 - - TGTGCCAGCAGTCCCCCAGTCGGGGTGGGACCTTACAATGAGCAGTTCTTC CASSPPVGVGPYNEQFF
TRBJ2-5 TRBV9 - TRBD2 TGTGCCAGCAGCGCCAGAAGCGGGGGGGGGGAGACCCAGTACTTC CASSARSGGGETQYF
TRBJ1-1 TRBV29-1 many - TGCAGCGTCGCCGGGAGAAAAGCTTTCTTT CSVAGRKAFF
TRBJ2-7 TRBV10-3 - TRBD1 TGTGCCATCAGTGTTCAAACAGGGACAGGGCCCTACGAGCAGTACTTC CAISVQTGTGPYEQYF
TRBJ1-2 TRBV19 - - TGTGCCAGTAGTATAAGTCGGAACTATGGCTACACCTTC CASSISRNYGYTF
TRBJ2-7 TRBV28 many - TGTGCCAGCAGTTTGTCAGGCCGCTCCTACGAGCAGTACTTC CASSLSGRSYEQYF
TRBJ1-4 TRBV7-6 - - TGTGCCAGCAGCAGCCCTAATTGGACAACTAATGAAAAACTGTTTTTT CASSSPNWTTNEKLFF
TRBJ1-5 TRBV15 - - TGTGCCACCAGCAGAGAACAAATTAGCAATCAGCCCCAGCATTTT CATSREQISNQPQHF
TRBJ1-1 TRBV29-1 - - TGCAGCGTTGAAGACCTCAACACTGAAGCTTTCTTT CSVEDLNTEAFF
TRBJ1-2 TRBV2 - TRBD1 TGTGCCAACAGTGGACAGGGTGGAGGCTACACCTTC CANSGQGGGYTF
TRBJ1-1 TRBV5-6 once TRBD1 TGTGCCAGCCTCAAGGAGACAGGGGAAGCTTTCTTT CASLKETGEAFF
TRBJ2-5 TRBV6-2/TRBV6-3 many TRBD1 TGTGCCAGCAGGACAGGGGGGGAGACCCAGTACTTC CASRTGGETQYF
TRBJ2-5 TRBV6-6 few TRBD1 TGTGCCAGCAGTTACCCCTACCGGGACAGGGGGCGGGAGACCCAGTACTTC CASSYPYRDRGRETQYF
TRBJ1-5 TRBV6-1 many - TGTGCCAGCAGTGAACAGGGAGGTCAGCCCCAGCATTTT CASSEQGGQPQHF
TRBJ1-2 TRBV7-9 - - TGTGCCAGCAGCTTAGCGCCAGGAGTATCTTCCTATGGCTACACCTTC CASSLAPGVSSYGYTF
TRBJ2-1 TRBV19 - TRBD2 TGTGCCAGTAGTGTCAGGGGGGCGGGGGGGCACGAGCAGTTCTTC CASSVRGAGGHEQFF
TRBJ2-7 TRBV5-1 - TRBD1 TGCGCCAGCAGCTTGGAACAGGGGGCCTACGAGCAGTACTTC CASSLEQGAYEQYF
TRBJ2-5 TRBV2 - - TGTGCCAGCAGATTGCTCGCGGGGAGTTCTGGAGAGACCCAGTACTTC CASRLLAGSSGETQYF
TRBJ1-6 TRBV19 - - TGTGCCAGTAGTATTCAGAATAATTCACCCCTCCACTTT CASSIQNNSPLHF
TRBJ1-6 TRBV20-1 - TRBD1 TGCAGTGTCAGGGGGGACAGGTGGGATTCACCCCTCCACTTT CSVRGDRWDSPLHF
TRBJ1-2 TRBV7-3 few - TGTGCCAGCAGTTTGGACGGGGGATATGGCTACACCTTC CASSLDGGYGYTF
TRBJ1-2 TRBV24-1 many TRBD1 TGTGCCACTAGTCAGGGGGGCTACTATGGCTACACCTTC CATSQGGYYGYTF
TRBJ2-7 TRBV15 few - TGTGCCATCTCAGACGGATCCTACGAGCAGTACTTC CAISDGSYEQYF
TRBJ2-1 TRBV10-3 - TRBD2 TGTGCCAGCCGCGGGGGGGTCCCCTACAATGAGCAGTTCTTC CASRGGVPYNEQFF
TRBJ2-2 TRBV2 many TRBD2 TGTGCCAGCAGTGAAGGATTGGGACTAGCCCGACCCGGGGAGCTGTTTTTT CASSEGLGLARPGELFF
TRBJ2-6 TRBV13 many - TGTGCCAGCAGCTTAGAAGGGGCAGGGACCTCTGGGGCCAACGTCCTGACTTTC CASSLEGAGTSGANVLTF
TRBJ2-7 TRBV2 few - TGTGCCAGCACCCAAAGAAAGGAGGTCTCCTACGAGCAGTACTTC CASTQRKEVSYEQYF
TRBJ1-3 TRBV10-3 many - TGTGCCATCAAGCGCGCAGGGGATGGAAACACCATATATTTT CAIKRAGDGNTIYF
TRBJ2-3 TRBV28 many - TGTGCCAGCGCGACTAGCACAGATACGCAGTATTTT CASATSTDTQYF
TRBJ2-1 TRBV19 - - TGTGCCAGTAGTACCGACAGGAACTCCTACAATGAGCAGTTCTTC CASSTDRNSYNEQFF
TRBJ1-6 TRBV6-5 many - TGTGCCAGCAGTCTAGCCGCTGGGGGGTATCCTAATTCACCCCTCCACTTT CASSLAAGGYPNSPLHF
TRBJ2-1 TRBV12-3/TRBV12-4 - - TGTGCCAGCAGCTTAGATAACGCCTACAATGAGCAGTTCTTC CASSLDNAYNEQFF
TRBJ1-2 TRBV20-1 - TRBD1 TGCAGTGCTCGACAGGGTGACTATGGCTACACCTTC CSARQGDYGYTF
TRBJ1-1 TRBV5-1 - - TGCGCCAGCAGCTTGGGTGGGGGCGGGTACACTGAAGCTTTCTTT CASSLGGGGYTEAFF